This T cell receptor beta chain was sequenced during a study of T cell responses to AZD1222 COVID-19 vaccine. Whole-study results and caveats: Recipients of two AZD1222 doses showed rising Spike-specific TCR breadth and depth.

Libraries were prepared by immunoSEQ multiplex PCR; TCRdb keeps only in-frame clonotypes and omits some of them. The sample yields 100,000 or so clones, approximately 90% seen once. Trimming removed 8 bases from V and 0 bases from J; junction bases left unmatched: 4. The CDR3 consists of 13 residues. The germline V gene has CDR1 LGHDT and CDR2 YNNKEL (reference sequence). This clone was recorded once. As yet, its antigen is unknown. This rearrangement joins TRBV3-1 (or the pseudogene TRBV3-2) to TRBJ2-7; 7 bases map to TRBD1. The sequence came from an adult in good health. The sample was peripheral blood, taken on day 0 of AZD1222 vaccination. The CDR3 loop reads CASQGDSSYEQYF. The CDR3 DNA sequence: TGTGCCAGCCAAGGGGACAGCTCCTACGAGCAGTACTTC.